The clone carrying this T cell receptor beta chain was seen a handful of times. Its cognate antigen is unknown. These data belong to a study of cytomegalovirus exposure and HLA in healthy donors. About the research overall: Prior work identified some 120 million unique TCR beta sequences in about 179 million T cells. Study results and limitations: Later analysis identified a missense DCLRE1C variant that was linked to TCR beta V- and J-gene trimming. In an earlier analysis, productive rearrangement rates for most beta V segments clustered near 87% or 30%.

Researchers ran the PCR with 60 Vbeta and 13 Jbeta primers. The assay was immunoSEQ multiplex PCR, and TCRdb's table has in-frame clones only and misses some. This sample has 100,000 to 150,000 clones, with roughly 80% found just once. Donors had nominal health at sampling but likely had unrecorded immune exposures. The sequence came from a female donor in good health and CMV-seronegative. Sequenced material: PBMCs.

The CDR3 spells CASSLRSGDRAFF. The CDR3 DNA follows: TGTGCCAGCAGCTTGAGGTCAGGGGATCGAGCTTTCTTT. The rearrangement joins TRBV5-6 to TRBJ1-1; D possibly corresponds to TRBD1 (6 bases). Germline CDR1 reads SGHDT; CDR2 reads YYEEEE. The CDR3 is made up of 13 amino acids. Trimming left V 1 base short and J 10 bases short, with 14 bases between.